This entry features one T cell receptor (beta chain) sequence. The antigen is undetermined. Repertoires were generated with immunoSEQ multiplex PCR, while TCRdb's copy carries only in-frame clones and drops some. The profile shows around 17,000 clones, roughly 82% of them singletons. The data stem from a study of graft-versus-host responses after intestinal transplantation. Background on the study: Each patient got anti-thymocyte globulin induction, then tacrolimus and steroids for roughly 3 years. Study-level points and caveats: Those patients showing graft-donor T cell macrochimerism displayed high graft-versus-host to host-versus-graft clonal ratios in allografts. GvH clones occurred in recipient marrow; some first appeared in ileum or blood.

Intraepithelial lymphocytes and lamina propria lymphocytes were released through processing of graft tissue. Germline V gene lookup returns CDR1 MNHEY and CDR2 SMNVEV (reference sequence). Trimming cost V 5 bases and J 6 bases; bases outside gene matches: 7. The CDR3 is made up of 15 amino acids. The source of this sequence is a human patient who received an intestinal transplant, so some T cells may come from the graft donor. The sequencing used ileum tissue, collected 17 days after transplant. The chain has TRBV27 and TRBJ2-1, with TRBD2 identical over 10 bases. Here the CDR3 DNA reads TGTGCCAGCAGTCCGAGCGGGAGGGCCTCCAATGAGCAGTTCTTC. Amino acids: CASSPSGRASNEQFF.